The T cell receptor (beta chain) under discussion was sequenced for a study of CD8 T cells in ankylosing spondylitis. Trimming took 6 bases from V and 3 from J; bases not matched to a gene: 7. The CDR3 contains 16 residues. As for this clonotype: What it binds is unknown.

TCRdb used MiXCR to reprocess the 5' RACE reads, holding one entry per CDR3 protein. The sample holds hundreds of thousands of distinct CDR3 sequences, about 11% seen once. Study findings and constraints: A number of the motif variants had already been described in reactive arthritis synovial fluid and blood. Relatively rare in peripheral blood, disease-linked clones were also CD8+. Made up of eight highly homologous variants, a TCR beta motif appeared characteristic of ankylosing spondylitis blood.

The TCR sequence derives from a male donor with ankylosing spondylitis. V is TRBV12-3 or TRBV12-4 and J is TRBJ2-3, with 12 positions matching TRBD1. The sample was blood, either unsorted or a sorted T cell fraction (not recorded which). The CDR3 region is CASRSGQGARTDTQYF. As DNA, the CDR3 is TGTGCCAGCAGATCGGGACAGGGGGCGAGGACAGATACGCAGTATTTT.